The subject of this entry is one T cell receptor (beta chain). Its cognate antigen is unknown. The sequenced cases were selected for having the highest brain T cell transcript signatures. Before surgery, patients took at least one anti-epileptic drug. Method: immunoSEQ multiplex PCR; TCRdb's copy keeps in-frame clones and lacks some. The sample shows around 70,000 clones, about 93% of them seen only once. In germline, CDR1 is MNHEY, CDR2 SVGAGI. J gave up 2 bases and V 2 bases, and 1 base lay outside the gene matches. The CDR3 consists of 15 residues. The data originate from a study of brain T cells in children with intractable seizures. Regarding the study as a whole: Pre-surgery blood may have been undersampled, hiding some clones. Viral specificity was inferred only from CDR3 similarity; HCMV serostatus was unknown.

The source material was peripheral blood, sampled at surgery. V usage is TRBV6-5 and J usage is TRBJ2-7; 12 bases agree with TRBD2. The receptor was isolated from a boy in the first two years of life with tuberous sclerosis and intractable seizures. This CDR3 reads CASSYRLAGAYEQYF. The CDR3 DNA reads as TGTGCCAGCAGTTACCGACTAGCGGGGGCCTACGAGCAGTACTTC.